Included here is one T cell receptor beta chain sequence, with context. The antigen remains unidentified. This record belongs to a study of PD-1 blockade in mismatch repair-deficient tumors. Study-level points and caveats: Rapid post-treatment expansion, then contraction, generally preceding radiologic response, marked tumor-resident clones.

Every patient had mismatch repair deficiency by PCR or immunohistochemistry. TCR sequencing covered a few patients who responded to pembrolizumab. The data were produced by immunoSEQ multiplex PCR, yet TCRdb's version contains in-frame clones alone and is incomplete. This table has approximately 100,000 clones, approximately 80% appearing once. The germline V gene has CDR1 LGHNT and CDR2 FRNRAP. CDR3 size: 14 residues. The ends were cut back, 6 bases at V and 1 base at J, with 12 bases in the middle. The receptor comes from an adult with mismatch repair-deficient cancer. This specimen was peripheral blood, taken about 33 weeks after starting pembrolizumab. This rearrangement joins TRBV12-5 to TRBJ2-5, with a possible D match to TRBD2 (6 bases). The CDR3 DNA reads TGTGCTAGTGGACCCCGGGGAGGCCAAGAGACCCAGTACTTC. It encodes CASGPRGGQETQYF.